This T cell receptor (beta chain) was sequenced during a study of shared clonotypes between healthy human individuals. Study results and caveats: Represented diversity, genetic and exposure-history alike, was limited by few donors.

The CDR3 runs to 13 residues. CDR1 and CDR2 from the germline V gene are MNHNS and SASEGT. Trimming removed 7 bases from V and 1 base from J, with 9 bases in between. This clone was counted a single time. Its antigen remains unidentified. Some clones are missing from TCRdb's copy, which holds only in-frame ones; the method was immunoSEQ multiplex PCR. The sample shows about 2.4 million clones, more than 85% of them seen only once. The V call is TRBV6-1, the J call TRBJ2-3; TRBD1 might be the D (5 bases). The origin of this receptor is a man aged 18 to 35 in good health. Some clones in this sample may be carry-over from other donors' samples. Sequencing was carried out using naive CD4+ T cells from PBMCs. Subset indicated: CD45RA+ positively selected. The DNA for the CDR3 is TGTGCCAGCATACAGGCCGGCACAGATACGCAGTATTTT. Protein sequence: CASIQAGTDTQYF.